This T cell receptor beta chain was recorded in a study of shared clonotypes between healthy human individuals. Germline V lookup: CDR1 SGHRS, CDR2 YFSETQ. V shed 0 bases and J shed 2 bases, with 8 bases lying between them. This CDR3 has 14 residues. Profiling relied on immunoSEQ multiplex PCR, and the TCRdb table lists in-frame clones only, not all of them. The sample contains about 1.1 million clones, around three quarters of which appear only once. Sequencing used memory CD4+ T cells from PBMCs. The sample's subset: CD45RA-negative fraction. The rearrangement uses TRBV5-1 and TRBJ1-2; D ambiguous. The TCR sequence derives from a man aged 18 to 29 in good health. Some clones in this sample may be carry-over from other donors' samples. The CDR3 DNA reads TGCGCCAGCAGCTTGGCCATTTCGAACTATGGCTACACCTTC. Its protein product is CASSLAISNYGYTF. The whole variable domain, remainder taken from reference TRBV5-1 and TRBJ1-2, is KAGVTQTPRYLIKTRGQQVTLSCSPISGHRSVSWYQQTPGQGLQFLFEYFSETQRNKGNFPGRFSGRQFSNSRSEMNVSTLELGDSALYLCASSLAISNYGYTFGSGTRLTVV.